This T cell receptor (beta chain) emerged from a study of T-cell reconstitution after alpha-beta-depleted transplantation in children (dated by TCRdb to about 2016). About the full investigation: The study quantitatively tracked T-cell immune reconstitution after TCRalphabeta/CD19-depleted allogeneic hematopoietic cell transplantation in children using TCR repertoire profiling.

Regarding this clonotype: Its antigen is not yet known. No quality values exist for individual bases; no much larger clone is one base distant.

Receptor libraries were prepared by PCR. Sequencing took place on an Illumina HiSeq 2500. TCR library preparation used molecular barcoding, with unique molecular identifiers applied to normalize quantification of the TCRbeta repertoire. The public reads were reanalyzed by TCRdb: fastp trimming at Q25, MiXCR alignment, in-frame beta chains only. Records with the same CDR3 protein are collapsed into one entry carrying the most frequent genes and DNA. The sample has roughly 490,000 distinct CDR3 sequences on record, more than 9.5% of them singletons. The ten most abundant clones make up less than 15% of the sample. Looking up the germline V gene yields CDR1 SQVTM and CDR2 ANQGSEA. Trimming at the junction amounts to 6 bases on V and 5 bases on J, and the germline ends lie 22 bases apart. The CDR3 contains 15 residues, cysteine and phenylalanine counted. Only CDR3 DNA remains: 45 bases, in frame from the first base.

Reading the label with the study, this specimen's treatment or condition is: allogeneic hematopoietic cell transplantation with graft depleted of TCRalphabeta T cells and CD19 B cells. TCRalphabeta/CD19-depleted allogeneic hematopoietic cell grafts were given to the transplant recipients, all of whom were children. The full study reports these points: In some patients, high TCRbeta diversity at day 60 was attributed to recipient T cells and intrathymic progenitors that had survived conditioning. About two months after transplant, the apparently early recovery of alphabetaT-cell counts reportedly depended on just several hundred clones that had expanded rapidly and came from non-depleted graft cells. Over subsequent months, a decline in hyperexpanded clone frequencies was noted, and after one year, T-cell counts and TCRbeta diversity were mostly ascribed to newly produced T cells.

The chain is encoded by TRBV29-1 joined to TRBJ1-2; the D gene is not confidently resolved. The sequence came from a female patient younger than 10 who had a stem cell transplant for aplastic anemia, so the T cells may come from the graft donor. The sequenced sample was PBMCs, mostly from graft donor cells, obtained 180 days after TCRalphabeta/CD19-depleted stem cell transplant. The DNA is TGCAGCGTGCCCAGGCTAGGGCAGGATAAGTATGGCTACACCTTC. This is translated as CSVPRLGQDKYGYTF. The full variable domain, with segments outside the CDR3 supplied by the reference TRBV29-1 and TRBJ1-2 proteins, appears as SAVISQKPSRDICQRGTSLTIQCQVDSQVTMMFWYRQQPGQSLTLIATANQGSEATYESGFVIDKFPISRPNLTFSTLTVSNMSPEDSSIYLCSVPRLGQDKYGYTFGSGTRLTVV.